This T cell receptor (beta chain) appears in the sequencing data of a study of shared clonotypes between healthy human individuals. Study information: Per-donor plates numbered three CD4 naive, three CD4 memory, two CD8 naive and one CD8 memory. Study conclusions and caveats: Compared with memory subsets, naive subsets generally had larger estimated richness.

Worth noting for this clone: Its antigen remains unknown.

Original methodology: ImmunoSEQ only sent back junction sequences with no quality scores, so filtering was done differently. Clones were read by immunoSEQ multiplex PCR, and TCRdb kept only the in-frame ones, dropping some. Clone size and the V and J calls come from that table; the DNA yielded D and trimming. The table records some 2,400,000 clones, 95% of them present only once. Germline CDR1 is SEHNR and CDR2 is FQNEAQ (reference sequence). The CDR3 totals 15 residues. The ends lost 5 bases at V and 5 bases at J; junction bases unmatched: 11. A CD45RA-negative memory subset and a CD45RA+ naive subset were separated from the CD4+ cells.

The rearrangement links TRBV7-9 to TRBJ2-7, with 8 bases matching TRBD1. The TCR comes from a man between 18 and 29 years old in good health. The sequenced sample was naive CD4+ T cells sorted from blood. Noted subset: CD45RA+ positively selected. CDR3 in DNA: TGTGCCAGCAGCCTGGGAGGACAGGGAGAGCACGAGCAGTACTTC. Translated, it gives CASSLGGQGEHEQYF.